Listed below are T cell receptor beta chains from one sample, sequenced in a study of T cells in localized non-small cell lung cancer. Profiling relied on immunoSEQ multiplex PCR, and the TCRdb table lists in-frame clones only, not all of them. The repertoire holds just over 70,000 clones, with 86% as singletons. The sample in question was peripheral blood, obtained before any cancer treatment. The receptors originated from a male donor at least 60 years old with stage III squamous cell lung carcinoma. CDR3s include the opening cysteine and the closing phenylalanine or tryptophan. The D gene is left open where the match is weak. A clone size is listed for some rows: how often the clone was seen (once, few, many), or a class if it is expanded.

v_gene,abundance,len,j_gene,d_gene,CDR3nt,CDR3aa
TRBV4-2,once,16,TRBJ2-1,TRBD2,TGTGCCAGCAGCCAAGCTACTAGCGGGGGCTACAATGAGCAGTTCTTC,CASSQATSGGYNEQFF
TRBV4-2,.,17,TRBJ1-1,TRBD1,TGTGCCAGCACCATGGGAGCAGGGGGGCCTATGAACACTGAAGCTTTCTTT,CASTMGAGGPMNTEAFF
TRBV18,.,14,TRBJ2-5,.,TGTGCCAGCCTCGCAAACGGGGGAGAAGAGACCCAGTACTTC,CASLANGGEETQYF
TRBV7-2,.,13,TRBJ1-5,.,TGTGCCAGCAGCCCAGGGGGCAATCAGCCCCAGCATTTT,CASSPGGNQPQHF
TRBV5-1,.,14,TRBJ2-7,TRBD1,TGCGCCAGCGGTCCCGGACAGGGGGCTTACGAGCAGTACTTC,CASGPGQGAYEQYF
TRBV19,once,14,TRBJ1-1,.,TGTGCCAGTAGTATAGGGCGCAAGATAGATGAAGCTTTCTTT,CASSIGRKIDEAFF
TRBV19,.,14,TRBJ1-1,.,TGTGCCAGTAGGGTTACCACGGGCGGGACTGAAGCTTTCTTT,CASRVTTGGTEAFF
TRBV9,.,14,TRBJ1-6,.,TGTGCCAGCAGCGTAAGGGCAGAGCATTCACCCCTCCACTTT,CASSVRAEHSPLHF
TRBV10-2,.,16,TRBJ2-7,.,TGCGCCAGCAGTGAGTCCCACGTTGCGAGATCCTACGAGCAGTACTTC,CASSESHVARSYEQYF
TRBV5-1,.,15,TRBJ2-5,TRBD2,TGCGCCAGCATCGCCGGGACTAGCGTCCAAGAGACCCAGTACTTC,CASIAGTSVQETQYF
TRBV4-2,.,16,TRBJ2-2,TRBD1,TGTGCCAGCAGCCTCGGACAGGGGGCGGATACCGGGGAGCTGTTTTTT,CASSLGQGADTGELFF
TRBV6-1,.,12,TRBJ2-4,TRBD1,TGTGCCATACGACAGGGGAAAAACATTCAGTACTTC,CAIRQGKNIQYF
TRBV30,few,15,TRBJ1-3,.,TGTGCCTGGAAGGGCGGGGACCTCTCTGGAAACACCATATATTTT,CAWKGGDLSGNTIYF
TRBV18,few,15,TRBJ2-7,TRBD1,TGTGCCAGCTCACCACTCAGGGGGCTGGGTTACGAGCAGTACTTC,CASSPLRGLGYEQYF
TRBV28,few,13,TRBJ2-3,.,TGTGCCAGCAGCCCTCCTCCCGGAGATACGCAGTATTTT,CASSPPPGDTQYF
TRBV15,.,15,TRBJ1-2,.,TGTGCCACCAGCAGAGATAAGGGGTTTAACTATGGCTACACCTTC,CATSRDKGFNYGYTF
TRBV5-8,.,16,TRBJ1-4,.,TGTGCCAGCAGCAAAGAAATTGCCGGGGTCGGTGAAAAACTGTTTTTT,CASSKEIAGVGEKLFF
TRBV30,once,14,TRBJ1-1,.,TGTGCCTGGACCCGGGGGGGCTGGGACACTGAAGCTTTCTTT,CAWTRGGWDTEAFF
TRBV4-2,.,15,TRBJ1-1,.,TGTGCCAGCCGAGCACCCGGGACTCCCAACACTGAAGCTTTCTTT,CASRAPGTPNTEAFF
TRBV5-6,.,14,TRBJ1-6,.,TGTGCCAGCAGCTTAGGAGACCCGGATTCACCCCTCCACTTT,CASSLGDPDSPLHF
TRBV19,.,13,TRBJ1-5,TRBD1,TGTGCCAGTAGTTTCGACAGGGAAGAGCCCCAGCATTTT,CASSFDREEPQHF
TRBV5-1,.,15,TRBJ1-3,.,TGCGCCAGCAGGGCTACGGGGAGCTCTGGAAACACCATATATTTT,CASRATGSSGNTIYF
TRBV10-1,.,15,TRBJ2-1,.,TGCGCCAGCAGTGAAGGGGGGGGGAAGTACAATGAGCAGTTCTTC,CASSEGGGKYNEQFF